Below, 23 T cell receptor beta chains from the same sample are listed, as sequenced in a study of blood T cell repertoires in COVID-19. Generated by immunoSEQ multiplex PCR, the TCRdb table keeps only in-frame clones and is missing some. In the table there are 43,000 or so clones, roughly four fifths of which are singletons. Material: peripheral blood. Every receptor here comes from a man aged 60 to 75 with active COVID-19.

The genes are TRBV6-5 and TRBJ2-5; D possibly corresponds to TRBD1 (6 bases). Germline V CDR1 and CDR2: MNHEY, SVGAGI. The CDR3 totals 15 residues. V shed 6 bases and J shed 0 bases, with 14 bases lying between them. The CDR3 DNA reads TGTGCCAGCAGCCCAGAAGGGGGATACCAAGAGACCCAGTACTTC. As protein: CASSPEGGYQETQYF.

CDR3 loop: CASSQPMSSGNTIYF. The CDR3 coding sequence is TGTGCCAGCAGCCAACCGATGAGCTCTGGAAACACCATATATTTT. The chain uses TRBV3-1 (or the pseudogene TRBV3-2) and TRBJ1-3, with D unresolved. The V end was cut by 2 bases, the J end by 0 bases, with 8 bases between. This CDR3 has 15 residues. The germline V gene has CDR1 LGHDT and CDR2 YNNKEL (reference sequence).

V gene TRBV11-3 combines with J gene TRBJ2-7, with TRBD2 as a possible D gene (6 bases). V was cut by 10 bases and J by 3 bases, with 16 bases left in between. From germline, CDR1 is SGHNT and CDR2 YENEEA. CDR3 length: 13 residues. The CDR3, as DNA: TGTGCCAAGTCGGGGACTCGGAACTACGAGCAGTACTTC. Translated, it gives CAKSGTRNYEQYF.

This chain links TRBV25-1 with TRBJ1-1; no firm D call. In germline, CDR1 is MGHDK, CDR2 SYGVNS. The germline V and J ends were trimmed by 6 bases and 8 bases, with 10 bases remaining between them. CDR3 length equals 11 residues. The CDR3 protein is CASRGGKEAFF. CDR3 coding DNA: TGTGCCAGCAGGGGCGGGAAAGAAGCTTTCTTT.

The J gene is TRBJ2-2, the V gene TRBV5-1; maybe TRBD2 (6 bases). This CDR3 region has 16 residues. The germline V gene has CDR1 SGHRS and CDR2 YFSETQ. V lost 1 base and J 0 bases, leaving 10 bases between the germline ends. Here the CDR3 DNA reads TGCGCCAGCAGCTTGAACGGGAGTCCGAACACCGGGGAGCTGTTTTTT. Amino acid sequence: CASSLNGSPNTGELFF.

CDR3 region: CASSLGYRGSNQPQHF. The CDR3 DNA is TGTGCCAGCAGCTTAGGATACAGGGGCTCTAATCAGCCCCAGCATTTT. This rearrangement joins TRBV7-2 to TRBJ1-5, with 7 bases lining up with TRBD1. V lost 1 base and J lost 4; bases outside the gene matches: 7. Germline V gene lookup returns CDR1 SGHTA and CDR2 FQGNSA. The CDR3 is made up of 16 amino acids.

This clone appeared a few times. The chain joins TRBV30 to TRBJ2-6, with D perhaps TRBD1 (5 bases). Germline V gives CDR1 GTSNPN, CDR2 SVGIG (reference sequence). The germline V and J ends were trimmed by 5 bases and 1 base, with 9 bases remaining between them. The CDR3 consists of 14 residues. The CDR3: CAWSQGSGANVLTF. The CDR3 nucleotides read TGTGCCTGGTCCCAGGGTTCTGGGGCCAACGTCCTGACTTTC.

This sequence joins TRBV19 and TRBJ1-5, with a weak D call TRBD1 (6 bases). V lost 6 bases, J lost 3 bases, and 18 bases lay in between. CDR3 length: 16 residues. Germline V lookup: CDR1 LNHDA, CDR2 SQIVND (reference sequence). CDR3 DNA sequence: TGTGCCAGTAGAGGGGCCGGGACACGGTACAATCAGCCCCAGCATTTT. Its translation is CASRGAGTRYNQPQHF.

This clone was found a few times. V is TRBV27 and J is TRBJ2-3; 10 bases align to TRBD2. Germline V gene sequence: CDR1 MNHEY, CDR2 SMNVEV (reference sequence). The CDR3 contains 17 residues. The V and J ends lost 0 bases and 2 bases, in that order; junction bases with no gene match: 5. CDR3 in DNA: TGTGCCAGCAGTTTATCCCAGACTAGCGGGCCCACAGATACGCAGTATTTT. Translation gives CASSLSQTSGPTDTQYF.

The rearrangement links TRBV19 to TRBJ2-1; perhaps TRBD2 as D (6 bases). Germline CDR1 reads LNHDA; CDR2 reads SQIVND (reference sequence). The CDR3 totals 14 residues. Trimming stripped 7 bases from V and 3 bases from J, with 13 bases between. CDR3 sequence (DNA): TGTGCCAGTACCACGGACGGGGGCTACAATGAGCAGTTCTTC. Translating gives CASTTDGGYNEQFF.

CDR3 nucleotide sequence: TGTGCAAGTCGCTTAGCATTCACTAGGGGGCGAGGAAACACCATATATTTT. Amino acids: CASRLAFTRGRGNTIYF. This sequence joins TRBV12-2 and TRBJ1-3; the table's D call of TRBD1 was not tested on the DNA. TRBV12-2 is a known pseudogene. The CDR3 sequence is 17 residues long.

J is TRBJ1-6 and V is TRBV28; D ambiguous. The CDR3 is made up of 16 amino acids. V was clipped by 6 bases and J by 7 bases, with 19 bases between them. Germline V gives CDR1 MDHEN, CDR2 SYDVKM. The CDR3 region is CASSPKVKRTNSPLHF. The CDR3 DNA is TGTGCCAGCAGCCCTAAAGTTAAGAGAACGAATTCACCCCTCCACTTT.

A remark on this clone: A junction end diverges from the germline sequence, so it may reflect a read error. The chain has TRBV7-7 and TRBJ2-2, with D perhaps TRBD2 (5 bases). Looked up from germline, CDR1 is SSHAT and CDR2 is FNYEAQ (reference sequence). The CDR3 is 14 amino acids. This chain's CDR3 is CASSAGINTGELFF. CDR3 sequence (DNA): TGTGCTAGCAGCGCCGGGATAAACACCGGGGAGCTGTTTTTT.

The genes are TRBV28 and TRBJ2-2; D might be TRBD1 (6 bases). The germline V and J ends were trimmed by 3 bases and 5 bases, with 10 bases remaining between them. The CDR3 runs 14 residues. In germline, CDR1 is MDHEN, CDR2 SYDVKM. CDR3 DNA sequence: TGTGCCAGCAGTTTCCTGGACAGAACCGGGGAGCTGTTTTTT. As protein: CASSFLDRTGELFF.

This chain connects TRBV3-1 (or the pseudogene TRBV3-2) to TRBJ2-5, with 10 bases aligning to TRBD1. Germline values: CDR1 LGHDT, CDR2 YNNKEL (reference sequence). The trim removed 7 bases at V and 3 bases at J, leaving 17 bases unmatched. The CDR3 spans 18 residues. This CDR3 reads CASTRVTPGQGWEETQYF. CDR3 sequence (DNA): TGTGCCAGCACCAGAGTAACCCCGGGACAGGGGTGGGAAGAGACCCAGTACTTC.

The V gene is TRBV6-1, the J gene TRBJ1-5; a possible D gene is TRBD1 (5 bases). This CDR3 has 18 residues. Germline CDR1 is MNHNS and CDR2 is SASEGT. V dropped 0 bases and J dropped 7 bases, with 22 bases sitting between them. CDR3 bases: TGTGCCAGCAGTGAAGCGCTTCGATACCAGGGATTAGAACAGCCCCAGCATTTT. It specifies CASSEALRYQGLEQPQHF.

The J gene is TRBJ2-1, the V gene TRBV28, with a possible D match to TRBD1 (5 bases). This CDR3 is built from 12 residues. The V end lost 7 bases, the J end lost 6 bases, and 10 bases lay between the germline ends. Germline V gives CDR1 MDHEN, CDR2 SYDVKM. The CDR3 reads CASTRQPNEQFF. The CDR3 DNA follows: TGTGCCAGCACGAGACAGCCCAATGAGCAGTTCTTC.

The gene calls are TRBV12-3 or TRBV12-4 and TRBJ2-2; a weak D match, TRBD1 (6 bases). V dropped 8 bases and J dropped 1 base, with 8 bases sitting between them. This CDR3 contains 13 residues. The CDR3 coding sequence is TGTGCCAGCGGGACACTGAACACCGGGGAGCTGTTTTTT. Translated, it gives CASGTLNTGELFF.

This clone was seen once. A junction end diverges from the germline sequence, so it may reflect a read error. The chain employs TRBV18 and TRBJ2-2, with 10 bases that match TRBD1. This CDR3 has 15 amino acids. The V gene's germline CDR1 is KGHSH and CDR2 LQKENI. The CDR3: CASSCDRGRERGAVF. The CDR3 DNA reads as TGTGCCAGCTCCTGCGACAGGGGGCGCGAACGGGGAGCTGTTTTT.

This chain links TRBV19 with TRBJ2-5, with D possibly TRBD2 on 5 matching bases. The ends were cut back, 5 bases at V and 4 bases at J, with 17 bases in the middle. There are 15 residues in the CDR3. Looked up from germline, CDR1 is LNHDA and CDR2 is SQIVND (reference sequence). This CDR3 is CASSALSRGGETQYF. The CDR3 DNA is TGTGCCAGTAGTGCACTTTCTCGGGGTGGAGAGACCCAGTACTTC.

This clone was found a few times. This sequence joins TRBV28 and TRBJ2-1; D gene uncertain. Trimming removed 6 bases from V and 1 base from J, with 7 bases in between. This CDR3 has 13 residues. The germline CDR1 and CDR2 sequences are MDHEN and SYDVKM. CDR3 in DNA: TGTGCCAGCAGGACTCAGTCCTACAATGAGCAGTTCTTC. Translating gives CASRTQSYNEQFF.

The chain carries TRBV27 and TRBJ2-3; 9 nucleotides align to TRBD2. This CDR3 has 15 amino acids. Germline CDR1 MNHEY, CDR2 SMNVEV (reference sequence). V dropped 3 bases and J dropped 1; count of bases not matched to a gene: 2. CDR3 in DNA: TGTGCCAGCAGTTTTGCGGGAGGGGGCACAGATACGCAGTATTTT. Its protein is CASSFAGGGTDTQYF.

The V call is TRBV25-1, the J call TRBJ2-7; TRBD2 aligns across 14 bases. The V gene end was trimmed by 7 bases and the J gene end by 4 bases; junction bases not matched to a gene: 12. CDR3 length: 17 amino acids. Germline CDR1 and CDR2: MGHDK and SYGVNS. The CDR3 protein is CASTGGGLAGVLYEQYF. CDR3 DNA: TGTGCCAGCACCGGAGGGGGACTAGCGGGAGTTTTGTACGAGCAGTACTTC.